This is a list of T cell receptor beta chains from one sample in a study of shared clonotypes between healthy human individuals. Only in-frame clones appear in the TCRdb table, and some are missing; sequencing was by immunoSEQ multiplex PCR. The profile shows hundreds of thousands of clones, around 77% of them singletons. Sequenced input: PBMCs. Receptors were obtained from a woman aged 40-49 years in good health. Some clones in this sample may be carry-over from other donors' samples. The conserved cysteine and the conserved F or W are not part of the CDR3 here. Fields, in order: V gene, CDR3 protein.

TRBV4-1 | ASTQWGGSGNYGYT
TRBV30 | AWSVRPAEAF
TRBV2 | ASRRGLAGNEQY
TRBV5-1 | ASSSDEGSTGELF
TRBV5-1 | ASSTGLSYEQY
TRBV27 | ASSLSGNQPQH
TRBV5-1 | ASSFMGTFSTDTQY
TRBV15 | ATSDRGSAGIYEQY
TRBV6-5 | ASRPPGGHYGYT
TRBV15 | AASLGHSYEQY
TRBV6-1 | ASTRGLGNQPQH
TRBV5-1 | ASSLDPNYGYT
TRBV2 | ASSTSVTNTGELF
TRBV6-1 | ASSEGRILEEKLF
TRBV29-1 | SVSVGGRGTGNTIY
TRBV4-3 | ASSPYYRNNQPQH
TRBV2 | ATTGGLANEQY
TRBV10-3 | AIRGDRGPYEQY
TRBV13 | ASSLVPSGRDEQF
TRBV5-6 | ASSLAGYWGLLYGYT
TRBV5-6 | ASSQKTPPDTQY
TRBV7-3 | ASSLVGGRLGTDTQY
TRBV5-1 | ASSLEGARGDTQY
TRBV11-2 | ASSSSDRADHEQY
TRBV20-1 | SASSQTLAN
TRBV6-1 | ASSESRSTDTQY
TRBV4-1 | ASHGFLGNGNEKLF
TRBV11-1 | ASSPDLGNEQF
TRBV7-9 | ASSPLGRAASGNTIY
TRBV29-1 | STKPGQGQETQY
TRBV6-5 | ASRTGPNYGYT
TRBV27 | ASTRGSGTIYEQY
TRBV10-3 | AIRSGTAQETQY
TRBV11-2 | ASSLERNEQY
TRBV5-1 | ASSLGQGRGHEQY
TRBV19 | ASSIGQGVYEQY
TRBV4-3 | AGSQDPGGFTDTQY
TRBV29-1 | GTSGALGSYEQY
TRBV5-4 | ASSLVPDTHTEAF
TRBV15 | ATKAGAGDTQY
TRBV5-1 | ASSFWVNTEAF
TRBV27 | ASSLSTTGELF
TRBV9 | ASSVDGGPYEQY
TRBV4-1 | ASSQVGLAGGGRYEQY
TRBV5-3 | ARSFQGADEQF
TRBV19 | ASSIQGGPFTVAEAF
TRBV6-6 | ASSPGQGAAPLH
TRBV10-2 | ASSRSGRGINEQF
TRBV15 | ATSRWDRGYEQY
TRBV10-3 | AISESLGQRTHHQF
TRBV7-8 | ASSLEGTHIRSDTQY
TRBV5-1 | ASSFLAGASYEQY
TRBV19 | ASSIAPQTVVDTEAF
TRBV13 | ASSLGSYEQY
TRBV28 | ASSLKDRAGNTIY
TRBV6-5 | ASSPWTGYNEQF
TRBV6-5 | ASSYSDRGPPMAQY
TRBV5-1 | ASSLTGTGGNEQF